Listed here are 5 T cell receptor beta chains from one sample, sequenced in a study of human T cells and chemical hapten exposure. Each CDR3 protein is one row after TCRdb ran MiXCR on the 5' RACE reads. The sample lists some 150,000 distinct CDR3 sequences, around 4.4% seen once, with approximately 1.3% in the top ten. Unfractionated whole blood yielded total RNA. The receptor source for this set is a female donor in good health.

This clonotype appeared many times. The chain uses TRBV18 and TRBJ1-4; D remains unclear. This CDR3 contains 13 residues. The ends were cut back, 5 bases at V and 4 bases at J, with 8 bases in the middle. Germline CDR1 KGHSH, CDR2 LQKENI. The CDR3 sequence is CASSLGINEKLFF. Written as DNA, the CDR3 is TGTGCCAGCTCATTAGGTATTAATGAAAAACTGTTTTTT.

The sample holds a few counts of this clonotype. The V gene is TRBV7-2, the J gene TRBJ2-5; D gene uncertain. The CDR3 is 13 amino acids. Trimming stripped 4 bases from V and 9 bases from J, with 15 bases between. Germline CDR1 is SGHTA and CDR2 is FQGNSA. CDR3 coding DNA: TGTGCCAGCAGCTGTACTTGGCTCGAGGCCCAGTACTTC. Translation: CASSCTWLEAQYF.

This clonotype was recorded a few times. The rearrangement links TRBV7-9 to TRBJ2-1; D not resolved. The CDR3 extends over 13 amino acids. V lost 1 base, J lost 4 bases, and 5 bases lay in between. From germline, CDR1 is SEHNR and CDR2 FQNEAQ (reference sequence). The CDR3 region has the DNA TGTGCCAGCAGCTTAGGGCGGTACAATGAGCAGTTCTTC. Translating it yields CASSLGRYNEQFF.

CDR3 region: CASSLDVGGYTEAFF. CDR3 in DNA: TGTGCCAGCAGCTTAGACGTGGGGGGGTACACTGAAGCTTTCTTT. The chain joins TRBV7-9 to TRBJ1-1; D might be TRBD1 (5 bases). This CDR3 comprises 15 residues. The V and J ends lost 1 base and 3 bases respectively, with 12 bases between them. Germline V gene lookup returns CDR1 SEHNR and CDR2 FQNEAQ (reference sequence).

The chain recombines TRBV5-1 with TRBJ1-4, with a weak D call TRBD1 (5 bases). CDR3 length equals 13 residues. The germline V and J ends were trimmed by 6 bases and 8 bases, with 14 bases remaining between them. Germline V gene data show CDR1 as SGHRS and CDR2 as YFSETQ. The CDR3, as DNA: TGCGCCAGCAACCAGGGTAACGGCGAAAAACTGTTTTTT. The encoded protein is CASNQGNGEKLFF.